Here is one T cell receptor beta chain with its context. The source of the sample is a study of cytomegalovirus exposure and HLA in healthy donors. On the study more broadly: Roughly 80 million unique TCRs from HLA-typed donors made up an early data release.

The CDR3 is 13 residues long. Germline CDR1 is LNHDA and CDR2 is SQIVND (reference sequence). After removal of 7 bases from V and 3 bases from J, the junction contained 5 bases not matched to a gene. In the PCR, 60 Vbeta and 13 Jbeta primers were used. Sequencing used immunoSEQ multiplex PCR; TCRdb keeps in-frame clones, though not all of them. The sample has 120,000 to 150,000 clones, around 72% seen once. This sequence originates from a man aged 35-49 years in good health and CMV-seronegative. The sequenced sample was PBMCs. This chain links TRBV19 with TRBJ2-5; TRBD1 matches at 7 bases. The CDR3 DNA reads as TGTGCCAGTAATAGGGACAGAGAAGAGACCCAGTACTTC. Translating gives CASNRDREETQYF.